Here is one T cell receptor beta chain with its context. The antigen remains undetermined. This record comes from a study of vaccination effects on CD4 cells after COVID-19. Looking at the study overall: After the second dose, samples were taken at median day 72.

Expansion with viral peptide pools was applied to antigen-specific CD4+ T cells by the ViraFEST assay prior to sequencing. The culture ran for roughly ten days, and then CD4+ T cells were isolated. Two-dose vaccination with either BNT162b2 or mRNA-1273 was given to the participants. The study found no prior SARS-CoV-2 infection in the vaccine recipients, who tested negative for nucleocapsid antibodies. The table came from immunoSEQ multiplex PCR; TCRdb's copy has only in-frame clones and leaves some out. Of 30,000 or so clones listed, 55% to 85% are singletons. This clonotype originated in a human donor who received a COVID-19 vaccine. The sequencing used CD4+ T cells from PBMCs cultured with HCoV-NL63 spike peptides, collected after COVID-19 vaccination.

The CDR3: CASSQAGGSYNSPLHF. The CDR3 DNA sequence: TGTGCCAGCAGCCAAGCCGGGGGCTCCTATAATTCACCCCTCCACTTT. The chain has TRBV3-1 (or the pseudogene TRBV3-2) and TRBJ1-6; maybe TRBD1 (5 bases). Between the trimmed V and J ends, which lost 1 base and 0 bases, there was a span of 7 bases. The germline V gene has CDR1 LGHDT and CDR2 YNNKEL (reference sequence). The CDR3 runs 16 residues.